Here is one T cell receptor beta chain with its context. Its antigen is not identified. Different DNA sequences within this sample yield the same CDR3. It was CD45RO-negative cells, positively selected for CCR7, that made up naive CD8 cells, with terminally differentiated effector memory CD45RA+ cells excluded. These data originate in a study of shared clonotypes between healthy human individuals. Study results and limitations: Rarefaction showed sorted-subset sequencing was incomplete despite large depth. Clonotypes shared by all four donors outscored non-shared clonotypes in generation probability.

Assay: immunoSEQ multiplex PCR; the TCRdb copy retains only in-frame clones and omits some. The table shows about 2.2 million clones, with 93% occurring only once. Germline V gene lookup returns CDR1 SGDLS and CDR2 YYNGEE. The V end was cut by 4 bases, the J end by 2 bases, with 10 bases between. CDR3 size: 13 residues. This chain joins TRBV9 and TRBJ2-7; no clear D. The sequence came from a man younger than 35 in good health. Some clones in this sample may be carry-over from other donors' samples. Sequences were obtained from naive CD8+ T cells from PBMCs. CDR3 DNA sequence: TGTGCCAGCAGCCCGAGTATCGCCTACGAGCAGTACTTC. The encoded protein is CASSPSIAYEQYF. Full variable domain (outside the CDR3, taken from reference TRBV9 and TRBJ2-7): DSGVTQTPKHLITATGQRVTLRCSPRSGDLSVYWYQQSLDQGLQFLIQYYNGEERAKGNILERFSAQQFPDLHSELNLSSLELGDSALYFCASSPSIAYEQYFGPGTRLTVT.